This TCR beta chain was sequenced for a study of beta chain features in type 1 diabetes. The study, taken as a whole, reports: Within each of all four CD4+ subsets, Type 1 diabetes patients had TCRB CDR3s that were moderately but significantly shorter. Patients' naive, central memory and regulatory TCRB repertoires appeared more alike than those of healthy donors.

V was clipped by 2 bases and J by 1 base, with 12 bases between them. CDR1 and CDR2 (germline): SGHNT, YYREEE (reference sequence). There are 15 residues in the CDR3. Remarks on this clone: What it recognizes is unknown.

Investigators reverse transcribed all isolated RNA, so they sequenced expressed TCRB transcripts. About 3.6 million reads per sample on average were obtained from naive, central memory and regulatory T cell samples. The table came from immunoSEQ multiplex PCR; TCRdb's copy has only in-frame clones and leaves some out. The top ten hold more than 0.1% of the sample, which has 600,000 to 700,000 clones, around 12% seen once. The authors sorted CD4+ naive, central memory, regulatory and stem cell-like memory cells via CD45RO/CCR7/CD25/CD127/CD95/CD27. Sorted cells reached over 95% purity in every population.

The J gene is TRBJ2-5, the V gene TRBV5-4, with D tentatively TRBD2 (5 bases). The sequence was obtained from a man aged 25 to 40 with type 1 diabetes. Material for sequencing was naive CD4+ T cells from blood. The CDR3 is CASSFPLSGQETQYF. In DNA, the CDR3 is TGTGCCAGCAGCTTTCCTTTGAGCGGCCAAGAGACCCAGTACTTC.